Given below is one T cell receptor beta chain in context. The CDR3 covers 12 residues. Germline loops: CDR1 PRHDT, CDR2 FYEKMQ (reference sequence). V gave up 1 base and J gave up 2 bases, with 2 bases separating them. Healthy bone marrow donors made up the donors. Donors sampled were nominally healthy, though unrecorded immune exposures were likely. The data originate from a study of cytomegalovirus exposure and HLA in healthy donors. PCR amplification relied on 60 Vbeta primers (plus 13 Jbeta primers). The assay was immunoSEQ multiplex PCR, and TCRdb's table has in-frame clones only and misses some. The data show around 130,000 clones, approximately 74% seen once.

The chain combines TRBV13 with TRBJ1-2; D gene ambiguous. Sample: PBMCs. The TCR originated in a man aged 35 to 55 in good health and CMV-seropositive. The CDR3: CASSLANYGYTF. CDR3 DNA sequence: TGTGCCAGCAGCTTAGCGAACTATGGCTACACCTTC.